A single sample is the source of the 31 T cell receptor beta chains below, sequenced in a study of OX40 agonist ivuxolimab in advanced cancers. The assay was immunoSEQ multiplex PCR, and TCRdb's table has in-frame clones only and misses some. The sample gives some 80,000 clones, more than 90% of which show up once; 4% to 5% is in the top ten. This specimen was CD4+ or CD8+ T cells sorted from blood, taken in a trial of the OX40 agonist ivuxolimab. The source of these receptors is an adult with an advanced solid tumor such as melanoma, head and neck, liver or kidney cancer.

This chain connects TRBV2 to TRBJ2-1; weak D call: TRBD2 (5 bases). V shed 2 bases and J shed 5 bases, with 13 bases lying between them. The CDR3 spans 15 residues. Germline-derived CDR1 and CDR2 are SNHLY and FYNNEI. CDR3 sequence (DNA): TGTGCCAGCAGTGAATTCGGAGCGGTGCACAATGAGCAGTTCTTC. It is translated as CASSEFGAVHNEQFF. The complete variable domain, with remaining parts taken from reference TRBV2 and TRBJ2-1, reads EPEVTQTPSHQVTQMGQEVILRCVPISNHLYFYWYRQILGQKVEFLVSFYNNEISEKSEIFDDQFSVERPDGSNFTLKIRSTKLEDSAMYFCASSEFGAVHNEQFFGPGTRLTVL.

The chain employs TRBV7-9 and TRBJ2-3; a weak D match, TRBD2 (6 bases). Germline V gene lookup returns CDR1 SEHNR and CDR2 FQNEAQ (reference sequence). The CDR3 has 16 amino acids. Trimming stripped 1 base from V and 2 bases from J, with 13 bases between. DNA of the CDR3: TGTGCCAGCAGCTTAGATCGGGGCGGGGACACAGATACGCAGTATTTT. It translates to CASSLDRGGDTDTQYF.

The V gene is TRBV4-3, the J gene TRBJ1-3, with D unresolved. In germline, CDR1 is LGHNA, CDR2 YSLEER. V was pared by 0 bases and J by 2 bases, with 11 bases between. The CDR3 extends over 16 amino acids. CDR3 protein: CASSQDLGLTGNTIYF. CDR3 DNA: TGCGCCAGCAGCCAAGATCTGGGGTTGACTGGAAACACCATATATTTT.

The V and J genes are TRBV7-6 and TRBJ2-3; 7 bases map to TRBD1. Germline CDR1 reads SGHVS; CDR2 reads FNYEAQ. The CDR3 has 18 residues. V shed 6 bases, J shed 4 bases, and the junction held 19 bases outside the gene matches. Here the CDR3 reads CASSSRPQTGYMPDTQYF. CDR3 sequence (DNA): TGTGCCAGCAGTTCAAGGCCCCAGACAGGGTATATGCCAGATACGCAGTATTTT. Variable domain in full (rest from reference TRBV7-6 and TRBJ2-3): GAGVSQSPRYKVTKRGQDVALRCDPISGHVSLYWYRQALGQGPEFLTYFNYEAQQDKSGLPNDRFSAERPEGSISTLTIQRTEQRDSAMYRCASSSRPQTGYMPDTQYFGPGTRLTVL.

This chain connects TRBV4-2 to TRBJ1-1; a weak D match, TRBD1 (6 bases). V was clipped by 5 bases and J by 7 bases, with 14 bases between them. This CDR3 is built from 13 residues. Germline V CDR1 and CDR2: LGHNA, YNFKEQ. CDR3 nucleotide sequence: TGTGCCAGCAGCGCCGGACAGTATTTTGAAGCTTTCTTT. Amino acids: CASSAGQYFEAFF.

The CDR3 nucleotides read TGTGCCAGCAGCTTAGACAGGGGGAGGACTGAAGCTTTCTTT. Protein: CASSLDRGRTEAFF. This rearrangement joins TRBV7-9 to TRBJ1-1; TRBD1 agrees at 8 bases. This CDR3 region has 14 residues. CDR1 and CDR2 from the germline V gene are SEHNR and FQNEAQ (reference sequence). With 1 base clipped from V and 5 bases from J, the junction kept 3 bases outside the gene matches.

The V and J genes are TRBV21-1 and TRBJ2-7; TRBD1, the table's D call, lacks a check against the DNA. TRBV21-1 counts as a pseudogene. The CDR3 is made up of 16 amino acids. CDR3 loop: CASSPFRVSAQYEQYF. In DNA form, the CDR3 reads TGTGCCAGCAGCCCATTCAGGGTCTCCGCACAGTACGAGCAGTACTTC.

The chain uses TRBV5-5 and TRBJ1-2; D gene unclear. The CDR3 is 12 amino acids. V lost 4 bases to trimming and J lost 2 bases, with 6 bases between them. Germline assignment: CDR1 SGHKS and CDR2 YYEKEE (reference sequence). The CDR3 loop is CASSTQNYGYTF. The CDR3 bases are TGTGCCAGCAGCACACAGAACTATGGCTACACCTTC.

The gene calls are TRBV28 and TRBJ2-1; 13 bases align to TRBD2. Germline CDR1 and CDR2: MDHEN and SYDVKM. The CDR3 runs to 16 residues. J was trimmed by 2 bases and V by 5 bases; bases with no gene match: 3. The CDR3 loop is CASSTTSGGAYNEQFF. The CDR3 DNA reads as TGTGCCAGCAGTACCACTAGCGGGGGGGCCTACAATGAGCAGTTCTTC.

The chain links TRBV7-9 to TRBJ2-7; D possibly corresponds to TRBD2 (5 bases). The CDR3 consists of 12 residues. Trimming removed 2 bases from V and 4 bases from J, with 6 bases in between. Germline CDR1 SEHNR, CDR2 FQNEAQ (reference sequence). CDR3 residues: CASSLSGYEQYF. The CDR3 region has the DNA TGTGCCAGCAGCTTATCGGGGTACGAGCAGTACTTC.

This chain links TRBV10-2 with TRBJ2-7, with a weak D call TRBD2 (5 bases). Trimming removed 9 bases at V and 0 bases at J, with 9 bases between. This CDR3 has 12 residues. The germline CDR1 and CDR2 sequences are WSHSY and SAAADI. The DNA of the CDR3 is TGCGCCAGTCACGGGAACTCCTACGAGCAGTACTTC. As protein: CASHGNSYEQYF.

This chain uses TRBV9 with TRBJ1-3; maybe TRBD1 (6 bases). Germline V gives CDR1 SGDLS, CDR2 YYNGEE. The germline V and J ends were trimmed by 0 bases and 4 bases, with 11 bases remaining between them. The CDR3 consists of 15 residues. The CDR3 spells CASSVEGGSGNTIYF. The CDR3 DNA follows: TGTGCCAGCAGCGTAGAGGGGGGTTCCGGAAACACCATATATTTT.

This sequence joins TRBV28 and TRBJ2-5; 8 bases are shared with TRBD2. The V gene end was trimmed by 8 bases and the J gene end by 6 bases; junction bases not matched to a gene: 5. This CDR3 has 12 amino acids. Germline lookup yields CDR1 MDHEN and CDR2 SYDVKM. CDR3 loop: CASREGRKTQYF. As DNA, the CDR3 is TGTGCCAGCCGGGAGGGAAGGAAGACCCAGTACTTC.

The chain recombines TRBV5-8 with TRBJ2-7; the match to TRBD2 covers 8 bases. Germline CDR1 and CDR2: SGHTS and YDEGEE. The CDR3 extends over 14 amino acids. V dropped 0 bases and J dropped 3; count of bases not matched to a gene: 2. The DNA for the CDR3 is TGTGCCAGCAGCTTGGGCGGGAGGTTCTACGAGCAGTACTTC. Translating it yields CASSLGGRFYEQYF.

This clone occurred a few times. The chain combines TRBV19 with TRBJ1-1; no definite D call. CDR1 is LNHDA and CDR2 is SQIVND in the germline V gene (reference sequence). This CDR3 spans 14 amino acids. V lost 4 bases and J lost 5, with 14 bases in between. The CDR3 sequence: CASSNGETMTEAFF. CDR3 in DNA: TGTGCCAGTAGTAACGGGGAAACTATGACTGAAGCTTTCTTT.

The chain joins TRBV6-1 to TRBJ1-4; TRBD1 matches at 10 bases. The junction had 7 bases not matched to a gene; V was cut back by 4 bases and J by 8 bases. CDR1 is MNHNS, CDR2 SASEGT, per germline. CDR3 length: 15 residues. CDR3 protein: CASSGTGGPEEKLFF. CDR3 nucleotides: TGTGCCAGCAGTGGGACAGGGGGGCCCGAAGAAAAACTGTTTTTT.

V and J are TRBV11-2 and TRBJ2-7, with D unresolved. Per germline, CDR1 SGHAT and CDR2 FQNNGV. The CDR3 loop spans 11 amino acids. V was cut by 5 bases and J by 6 bases, with 8 bases left in between. CDR3 DNA: TGTGCCAGCAGCCTCCGGTTCGAGCAGTACTTC. It encodes CASSLRFEQYF.

The V gene is TRBV11-3, the J gene TRBJ2-2, with D possibly matching TRBD2 (5 bases). The CDR3 covers 14 residues. Germline V lookup: CDR1 SGHNT, CDR2 YENEEA. The ends were cut back, 5 bases at V and 8 bases at J, with 15 bases in the middle. Here the CDR3 reads CASSPRSGPGELFF. For the CDR3, the DNA is TGTGCCAGCAGCCCCCGGAGCGGCCCGGGGGAGCTGTTTTTT.

As for this clone: The same CDR3 arises from other DNA sequences in this sample as well. This rearrangement joins TRBV29-1 to TRBJ2-5; no reliable D call. The CDR3 contains 9 residues. V was trimmed by 6 bases and J by 5 bases, leaving 4 bases between them. The V gene's germline CDR1 is SQVTM and CDR2 ANQGSEA. The CDR3 DNA follows: TGCAGCGTAGGGGAGACCCAGTACTTC. Its translation: CSVGETQYF.

The V and J genes are TRBV19 and TRBJ2-5; D gene uncertain. CDR1 is LNHDA and CDR2 is SQIVND in the germline V gene (reference sequence). CDR3 length equals 13 residues. V was pared by 3 bases and J by 2 bases, with 7 bases between. CDR3 coding DNA: TGTGCCAGTAGTATGAGGAGACAAGAGACCCAGTACTTC. It encodes CASSMRRQETQYF.

The rearrangement links TRBV19 to TRBJ2-7; tentatively, D is TRBD1 or TRBD2 (5 bases each). CDR3 length equals 14 residues. The germline gives CDR1 LNHDA, CDR2 SQIVND (reference sequence). Trimming removed 3 bases from V and 7 bases from J, with 16 bases in between. CDR3 sequence reads: CASSIWDGFSEQYF. The CDR3 DNA reads TGTGCCAGTAGTATTTGGGACGGCTTCTCTGAGCAGTACTTC.

The rearrangement joins TRBV19 to TRBJ2-3; 7 nucleotides match TRBD2. This CDR3 is 15 amino acids long. J was trimmed by 0 bases and V by 4 bases; bases with no gene match: 4. CDR1 and CDR2 (germline): LNHDA, SQIVND (reference sequence). The CDR3 nucleotides are TGTGCCAGTAGTACTAGCGGCTTTAGCACAGATACGCAGTATTTT. Amino acids: CASSTSGFSTDTQYF.

J is TRBJ2-2 and V is TRBV7-2; TRBD2 matches 8 bases. Germline V CDR1 and CDR2: SGHTA, FQGNSA. This CDR3 has 17 amino acids. Losses at the gene ends were 4 bases for V and 4 bases for J; bases not matched to a gene: 11. The CDR3 nucleotides are TGTGCCAGCAGCTCTCCCCGGGAGCGGGAGACCACCGGGGAGCTGTTTTTT. Translated: CASSSPRERETTGELFF.

This rearrangement joins TRBV5-5 to TRBJ2-3; D gene ambiguous. CDR1 is SGHKS, CDR2 YYEKEE, per germline (reference sequence). V gave up 4 bases and J gave up 6 bases, with 12 bases separating them. The CDR3 totals 13 residues. The CDR3 sequence: CASSPGDRDTQYF. CDR3 nucleotide sequence: TGTGCCAGCAGCCCCGGAGATAGGGATACGCAGTATTTT. Using reference TRBV5-5 and TRBJ2-3 for the parts outside the CDR3, the full variable domain is DAGVTQSPTHLIKTRGQQVTLRCSPISGHKSVSWYQQVLGQGPQFIFQYYEKEERGRGNFPDRFSARQFPNYSSELNVNALLLGDSALYLCASSPGDRDTQYFGPGTRLTVL.

This clone showed up just a few times. The genes are TRBV7-2 and TRBJ1-5; D not certain. Germline CDR1 SGHTA, CDR2 FQGNSA. V gave up 1 base and J gave up 0 bases, with 7 bases separating them. CDR3 length: 15 residues. CDR3 DNA sequence: TGTGCCAGCAGCTTAGAGCCGGGTAGCAATCAGCCCCAGCATTTT. This gives the protein CASSLEPGSNQPQHF.

This chain links TRBV5-4 with TRBJ2-5; 7 bases align to TRBD1. V was pared by 3 bases and J by 5 bases, with 7 bases of the junction left unmatched. This CDR3 region has 14 residues. Germline V CDR1 and CDR2: SGHNT, YYREEE (reference sequence). The CDR3 DNA sequence: TGTGCCAGCAGCTCTTACAGGGGTTCGGAGACCCAGTACTTC. Amino acid sequence: CASSSYRGSETQYF.

This clone was found once. The V and J genes are TRBV7-3 and TRBJ2-5; 10 nucleotides align to TRBD2. The CDR3 consists of 14 residues. V was clipped by 5 bases and J by 3 bases; unmatched bases: 3. Germline V gene lookup returns CDR1 SGHTA and CDR2 FQGTGA. CDR3 region: CASSPSGREETQYF. CDR3 DNA: TGTGCCAGCAGCCCCAGCGGGAGGGAAGAGACCCAGTACTTC. Using reference TRBV7-3 and TRBJ2-5 for the parts outside the CDR3, the full variable domain is GAGVSQTPSNKVTEKGKYVELRCDPISGHTALYWYRQSLGQGPEFLIYFQGTGAADDSGLPNDRFFAVRPEGSVSTLKIQRTERGDSAVYLCASSPSGREETQYFGPGTRLLVL.

This clone was seen only once. The chain uses TRBV11-3 and TRBJ2-6; the D gene is possibly TRBD1 (5 bases). The germline V and J ends were trimmed by 5 bases and 4 bases, with 12 bases remaining between them. The CDR3 is 15 residues long. CDR1 and CDR2 from the germline V gene are SGHNT and YENEEA. The CDR3 sequence: CASSLGQLGANVLTF. The DNA of the CDR3 is TGTGCCAGCAGCCTTGGACAATTAGGGGCCAACGTCCTGACTTTC.

The chain combines TRBV2 with TRBJ2-3, with D possibly matching TRBD1 (6 bases). Deletions cut 8 bases from V and 2 bases from J, with 14 bases between. Germline values: CDR1 SNHLY, CDR2 FYNNEI. This CDR3 has 14 residues. The CDR3 sequence is CASRTGQNTDTQYF. The CDR3 DNA reads TGTGCCAGCCGAACTGGACAGAACACAGATACGCAGTATTTT.

The CDR3 sequence is CASSLVLSGELFF. In DNA, the CDR3 is TGTGCCAGCAGCTTAGTCCTTTCAGGGGAGCTGTTTTTT. This chain links TRBV11-3 with TRBJ2-2; D call uncertain. The germline V and J ends were trimmed by 1 base and 8 bases, with 8 bases remaining between them. From germline, CDR1 is SGHNT and CDR2 YENEEA. The CDR3 is made up of 13 amino acids.

The chain couples TRBV4-2 to TRBJ2-1; no firm D call. This CDR3 region has 17 residues. The V end lost 0 bases, the J end lost 1 base, and 13 bases lay between the germline ends. Germline CDR1 and CDR2: LGHNA and YNFKEQ. The CDR3 DNA sequence: TGTGCCAGCAGCCAAGATCAAAGGACCGTATCCTACAATGAGCAGTTCTTC. Translated: CASSQDQRTVSYNEQFF.